These T cell receptor beta chains were read from a single sample in a study of human T cells and chemical hapten exposure. TCRdb analysed the RACE reads with MiXCR anew, one entry per CDR3 protein. The top ten hold roughly 5.4% of the sample, which has a few hundred thousand distinct CDR3 sequences, more than 5% seen once. The sample was whole blood, taken in connection with sensitization to the hapten diphenylcyclopropenone (DPC). These receptors all stem from a woman under 30 with alopecia areata. Some clones in this sample may be carry-over from other donors' samples. The CDR3 runs from the conserved cysteine through the conserved F or W. Each record gives: J gene, clone size, D gene, V gene, CDR3 DNA, CDR3 protein. A D gene is named only where the DNA matches it firmly. Some rows have no size entry. The others give once, few or many, or a class for an expanded clone.

TRBJ1-1 few TRBD1 TRBV25-1 TGTGCCAGCAGTGAATATATTGGGGACAGGGCGAACACTGAAGCTTTCTTT CASSEYIGDRANTEAFF
TRBJ2-7 NA NA TRBV27 TGTGCCAGCAGTCCCCGACAGGACGGATACGAGCAGTACTTC CASSPRQDGYEQYF
TRBJ1-2 many NA TRBV5-5 TGTGCCAGCAGCTCAACACAGGGCGCCTATTATGGCTACACCTTC CASSSTQGAYYGYTF
TRBJ2-1 few TRBD2 TRBV11-2 TGTGCCAGCAGCCCAGAAGCGGGGCTATCGCGGGATGAGCAGTTCTTC CASSPEAGLSRDEQFF
TRBJ2-5 NA TRBD2 TRBV3-1 TGTGCCAGCAGCCAAACTAGCGGGGGGATAGGAGAGACCCAGTACTTC CASSQTSGGIGETQYF
TRBJ1-1 many TRBD1 TRBV29-1 TGCAGCGTTGCCCGACAGGGGATCACTGAAGCTTTCTTT CSVARQGITEAFF
TRBJ1-5 many NA TRBV4-3 TGCGCCAGCAGCCAAGATCGAAGTAGCGGCAATCAGCCCCAGCATTTT CASSQDRSSGNQPQHF
TRBJ2-1 many NA TRBV4-3 TGCGCCAGCAGCCAAGATATGGGAAGCTCCTACAATGAGCAGTTCTTC CASSQDMGSSYNEQFF
TRBJ1-5 many NA TRBV28 TGTGCCAGCAGTCCCCCGAGAGGGTCGGGCAATCAGCCCCAGCATTTT CASSPPRGSGNQPQHF
TRBJ2-2 NA NA TRBV12-3/TRBV12-4 TGTGCCAGCAAATGGACGGGCACCGGGGAGCTGTTTTTT CASKWTGTGELFF
TRBJ1-5 many TRBD1 TRBV6-6 TGTGCCGGCGGAGGGACAGCCATTAATCAGCCCCAGCATTTT CAGGGTAINQPQHF
TRBJ2-7 few TRBD2 TRBV18 TGTGCCAGCTCACCACCGTCGCGGGGGGGCCTGTACGAGCAGTACTTC CASSPPSRGGLYEQYF
TRBJ2-3 NA NA TRBV4-1 TGCGCCAGCGGGAGTGGTAGAGGTGGCACAGATACGCAGTATTTT CASGSGRGGTDTQYF
TRBJ1-1 few TRBD1 TRBV10-3 TGTGCCATCAGTGAGGACAGGGGTTCCGGCACTGAAGCTTTCTTT CAISEDRGSGTEAFF
TRBJ1-1 NA TRBD1 TRBV4-1 TGCGCCAGCAAGCCCCAACAGGGGGCGGGCCCTGAAGCTTTCTTT CASKPQQGAGPEAFF
TRBJ2-3 many NA TRBV29-1 TGCAGCGTTGAACCTTCCGCCCCCCCTACAGATACGCAGTATTTT CSVEPSAPPTDTQYF
TRBJ1-2 many TRBD1 TRBV6-5 TGTGCCAGCGGAAGACAGGGCCTTTCTGATGGCTACACCTTC CASGRQGLSDGYTF
TRBJ1-2 few NA TRBV19 TGTGCCAGTAGTATCAATTCTTGGGATGGCTACACCTTC CASSINSWDGYTF
TRBJ2-1 few NA TRBV7-2 TGTGCCAGCAGCTTGGGCTATTTACAGTTCTTC CASSLGYLQFF
TRBJ2-5 NA TRBD2 TRBV5-1 TGCGCCAGCAGCTGGACTAGCGGGGAACAAGAGACCCAGTACTTC CASSWTSGEQETQYF
TRBJ2-1 NA NA TRBV19 TGTGCCAGTAGTATTCCAGCGTTGGCTGGTGAGCAGTTCTTC CASSIPALAGEQFF
TRBJ1-2 many NA TRBV20-1 TGCAGTGCTGGACCTTTACAGGGTTCTAACTATGGCTACACCTTC CSAGPLQGSNYGYTF
TRBJ2-3 NA TRBD2 TRBV4-2 TGTGCCAGCAGCCAAGGGGCCGGGAGGGCGACTAGCACAGATACGCAGTATTTT CASSQGAGRATSTDTQYF
TRBJ2-3 many NA TRBV7-9 TGTGCCACACAAAGGGACTCAGTTAGTTCAGATACGCAGTATTTT CATQRDSVSSDTQYF
TRBJ1-5 many NA TRBV7-9 TGTGCCAGCAGCACAACAGGATTCAATCAGCCCCAGCATTTT CASSTTGFNQPQHF
TRBJ1-2 many NA TRBV10-3 TGTGCCATCAGTGAGTCGATATTGCAGGGCGGCTACACCTTC CAISESILQGGYTF